The following is a T cell receptor (beta chain) sequence with its context. Antigen: not known. This specimen belongs to a study of OX40 agonist ivuxolimab in advanced cancers. Background on the study: Ivuxolimab was administered intravenously to patients at 0.01 to 10 mg/kg every 2 weeks. Each dose-escalation patient presented with hepatocellular carcinoma, melanoma, renal cell or head and neck cancer. Study-level findings and limits: CD4+ T cells averaged fewer expanded clones than CD8+ T cells. At 0.1 to 3.0 mg/kg, CD4+ and CD8+ blood T cells expanded clonally by week 6.

Germline values: CDR1 SGHVS, CDR2 FQNEAQ. With 6 bases removed from V and 0 bases from J, the gap between germline ends came to 12 bases. This CDR3 contains 14 residues. The repertoire was sequenced with immunoSEQ multiplex PCR; TCRdb's copy has only in-frame clones and lacks some. The sample records 50,000 to 65,000 clones, 85% to 95% being singletons. The TCR sequence derives from an adult with an advanced solid tumor such as melanoma, head and neck, liver or kidney cancer. The input for sequencing was CD4+ or CD8+ T cells sorted from blood, taken in a trial of the OX40 agonist ivuxolimab. The rearrangement joins TRBV7-8 to TRBJ2-7; no definite D call. The CDR3 sequence: CASSFSPASYEQYF. The DNA for the CDR3 is TGTGCCAGCAGTTTTAGTCCAGCCTCCTACGAGCAGTACTTC.